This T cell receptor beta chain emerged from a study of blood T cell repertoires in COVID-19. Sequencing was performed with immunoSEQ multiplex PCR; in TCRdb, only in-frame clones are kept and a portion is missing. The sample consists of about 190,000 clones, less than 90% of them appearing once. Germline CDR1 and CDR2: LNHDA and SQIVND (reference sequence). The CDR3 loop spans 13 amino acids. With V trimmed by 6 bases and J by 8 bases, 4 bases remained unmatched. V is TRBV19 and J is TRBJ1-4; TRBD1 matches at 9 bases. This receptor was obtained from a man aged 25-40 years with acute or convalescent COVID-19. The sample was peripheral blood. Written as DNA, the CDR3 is TGTGCCAGTAGGCCCACAGGGGGCGAAAAACTGTTTTTT. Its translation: CASRPTGGEKLFF.